Detailed here is one T cell receptor beta chain. Original processing notes: The authors estimated nucleated cell counts from reference gene primer amplification. Clones were sequenced by immunoSEQ multiplex PCR, and TCRdb holds only the in-frame ones, with some missing. Clone size and V and J calls were adopted from that table, with D and trimming inferred from the DNA. The sample records about 150,000 clones, about 88% being singletons. Germline V lookup: CDR1 GTSNPN, CDR2 SVGIG (reference sequence). Trimming at V came to 7 bases and at J to 7 bases, leaving 16 bases not matched to a gene. The length of the CDR3 is 15 residues. The entry originates in a study of blood T cell repertoires in COVID-19. The overall study: The origin of the acute and convalescent COVID-19 samples was the United States, Italy and Spain. PBMCs, B-cell-depleted T cells, or T cells provided the cDNA or gDNA that made up the material.

Sequenced material: peripheral blood. This receptor was identified in a woman between 70 and 85 years old with acute or convalescent COVID-19. This rearrangement joins TRBV30 to TRBJ2-3, with 8 bases fitting TRBD1. CDR3 coding DNA: TGTGCCTTACACTCCAGGGGGCCCCTGAGTAATACGCAGTATTTT. Its protein is CALHSRGPLSNTQYF.